Shown below are 2 T cell receptor beta chains from a single sample sequenced in a study of blood T cells in healthy people across ages (dated by TCRdb to between 2015 and 2016). Library construction relied on 5' RACE. TCRdb records Illumina HiSeq 2500 as the sequencer. The second PCR ran for about 6 to 11 cycles and used a J-beta primer mix along with a sample-barcoded 5' primer. TCRdb reprocessed the public reads (quality trimming at Q25 with fastp, clone calling with MiXCR) and kept in-frame beta chains. CDR3 protein sequences are deduplicated, and each keeps its most common genes and DNA. In this sample the table shows 600,000 or so distinct CDR3 sequences, 40% to 55% of which occur a single time. The top ten constitute roughly 25% of the sample. Material for sequencing was blood. These receptor sequences come from an elderly man in good health.

The table lists this clonotype with a count of one. The rearrangement links TRBV2 to TRBJ2-4, with 9 bases matching TRBD1. From germline, CDR1 is SNHLY and CDR2 FYNNEI. This CDR3 comprises 16 residues. The ends lost 3 bases at V and 0 bases at J; junction bases unmatched: 3. CDR3 bases: TGTGCCAGCAGTGAGGACAGGGGACTAGCCAAAAACATTCAGTACTTC. It specifies CASSEDRGLAKNIQYF.

J is TRBJ1-1 and V is TRBV4-1; D gene uncertain. Trimming shortened V by 1 base and J by 11 bases, and 14 bases separated the two germline ends. From germline, CDR1 is MGHRA and CDR2 YSYEKL. The CDR3 has 13 amino acids. The CDR3 region has the DNA TGCGCCAGCAGCCAAGTGGAGGAGAAAGGGGCTTTCTTT. It encodes CASSQVEEKGAFF.